This TCR beta chain was captured by sequencing in a study of cytotoxic CD8 clonotypes in ibrutinib-treated CLL. Whole-study findings and limits: Patients with sustained remission and those progressing were sampled at differing times. Stable or contracted on treatment, public clonotypes were also uncommon. At ibrutinib response, clonality increased, and at progression it declined back toward baseline.

The data were produced by immunoSEQ multiplex PCR, yet TCRdb's version contains in-frame clones alone and is incomplete. This sample has under 200,000 clones; roughly 77% occur once, and the top ten carry about 2%. As to this clone: Its antigen is not identified.

This sample comprised PBMCs, obtained after 12 months of ibrutinib treatment. This receptor was identified in a human donor with chronic lymphocytic leukemia.

The CDR3 spells CASGRLGGSSDTQYF. CDR3 DNA: TGCGCCAGCGGGAGGTTAGGGGGGTCGTCAGATACGCAGTATTTT. The chain couples TRBV5-1 to TRBJ2-3, with D possibly being TRBD1 or TRBD2 (6 bases each). V shed 7 bases and J shed 4 bases, with 19 bases lying between them. The CDR3 length is 15 residues. Germline CDR1 is SGHRS and CDR2 is YFSETQ. Drawing the rest from reference TRBV5-1 and TRBJ2-3, the complete variable domain is KAGVTQTPRYLIKTRGQQVTLSCSPISGHRSVSWYQQTPGQGLQFLFEYFSETQRNKGNFPGRFSGRQFSNSRSEMNVSTLELGDSALYLCASGRLGGSSDTQYFGPGTRLTVL.